The 29 T cell receptor beta chains below all came from one sample that was sequenced in a study of blood T cell repertoires in COVID-19. Sequencing used immunoSEQ multiplex PCR; TCRdb keeps in-frame clones, though not all of them. The top ten hold more than 2% of the sample, which has some 120,000 clones, around nine tenths seen once. Material: peripheral blood. The receptor set was obtained from a woman aged 45-65 years with acute or convalescent COVID-19.

CDR3: CASSSPTVNQPQHF. The CDR3 DNA follows: TGTGCCAGCAGTTCCCCGACAGTCAATCAGCCCCAGCATTTT. The rearrangement joins TRBV28 to TRBJ1-5, with D possibly being TRBD1 (5 bases). Germline lookup yields CDR1 MDHEN and CDR2 SYDVKM. V lost 4 bases to trimming and J lost 3 bases, with 10 bases between them. This CDR3 region has 14 residues.

This clone was found once. The chain has TRBV15 and TRBJ2-7, with D tentatively TRBD1 (6 bases). Germline CDR1 is LNHNV and CDR2 is YYDKDF (reference sequence). Trimming removed 1 base at V and 4 bases at J, with 17 bases between. The CDR3 runs to 16 residues. The CDR3 bases are TGTGCCACCAGCAGAGTTCCAGGGCAGGGGTTTTACGAGCAGTACTTC. Translating it yields CATSRVPGQGFYEQYF.

CDR3: CASFGQNRVFYGYTF. Written as DNA, the CDR3 is TGTGCCAGCTTCGGACAGAACCGTGTATTCTATGGCTACACCTTC. This chain connects TRBV5-6 to TRBJ1-2; a possible D gene is TRBD1 (6 bases). From germline, CDR1 is SGHDT and CDR2 YYEEEE. V shed 7 bases and J shed 4 bases, with 20 bases lying between them. This CDR3 is built from 15 residues.

The J gene is TRBJ2-3, the V gene TRBV24-1; tentative D call: TRBD1 (5 bases). Germline V gene data show CDR1 as KGHDR and CDR2 as SFDVKD. Trimming shortened V by 2 bases and J by 2 bases, and 7 bases separated the two germline ends. This CDR3 has 14 residues. In DNA, the CDR3 is TGTGCCACCAGTGATTCGGACATCACAGATACGCAGTATTTT. Residues: CATSDSDITDTQYF.

The chain uses TRBV20-1 and TRBJ2-1; 9 bases fit TRBD2. The CDR3 extends over 15 amino acids. The junction had 6 bases not matched to a gene; V was cut back by 3 bases and J by 3 bases. The germline V gene has CDR1 DFQATT and CDR2 SNEGSKA (reference sequence). CDR3 bases: TGCAGTGCTAGTCGACTAGCGGAGATCTACAATGAGCAGTTCTTC. Translation: CSASRLAEIYNEQFF.

This rearrangement joins TRBV29-1 to TRBJ1-2; TRBD1 matches 9 bases. The CDR3 extends over 11 amino acids. After removal of 5 bases from V and 8 bases from J, the junction contained 3 bases not matched to a gene. The germline gives CDR1 SQVTM, CDR2 ANQGSEA. The CDR3 protein is CSVTGGDGYTF. The CDR3 DNA follows: TGCAGCGTTACAGGGGGCGACGGCTACACCTTC.

The genes are TRBV3-1 (or the pseudogene TRBV3-2) and TRBJ2-3, with TRBD1 matching 8 bases. Looked up from germline, CDR1 is LGHDT and CDR2 is YNNKEL (reference sequence). This CDR3 has 17 residues. The V and J ends lost 6 bases and 0 bases, in that order; junction bases with no gene match: 11. As DNA, the CDR3 is TGTGCCAGCAGTTTAACCCCAGGGGGCGCAAGCACAGATACGCAGTATTTT. Its protein product is CASSLTPGGASTDTQYF.

The chain has TRBV5-6 and TRBJ2-7; a possible D gene is TRBD2 (5 bases). The CDR3 is made up of 16 amino acids. CDR1 and CDR2 from the germline V gene are SGHDT and YYEEEE. V shed 4 bases and J shed 2 bases, with 19 bases lying between them. Here the CDR3 reads CASSGRAGSLTYEQYF. The CDR3 DNA reads TGTGCCAGCAGCGGGCGGGCCGGGTCTCTAACCTACGAGCAGTACTTC.

This chain connects TRBV4-3 to TRBJ2-1; TRBD2 aligns across 9 bases. V shed 0 bases, J shed 3 bases, and the junction held 3 bases outside the gene matches. The CDR3 contains 16 residues. The germline CDR1 and CDR2 sequences are LGHNA and YSLEER. In DNA, the CDR3 is TGCGCCAGCAGCCAAGACCCAGCGGGGGGCTACAATGAGCAGTTCTTC. It codes for CASSQDPAGGYNEQFF.

V gene TRBV12-5 combines with J gene TRBJ1-1; 9 bases are a match to TRBD1. CDR3 length: 15 residues. Germline lookup yields CDR1 LGHNT and CDR2 FRNRAP. The trim removed 5 bases at V and 5 bases at J, leaving 9 bases unmatched. CDR3 in amino acids: CASGAEGQGRTEAFF. CDR3 nucleotide sequence: TGTGCTAGTGGTGCCGAGGGACAGGGAAGAACTGAAGCTTTCTTT.

The chain joins TRBV5-1 to TRBJ2-1, with D maybe TRBD1 (6 bases). Trimming removed 0 bases from V and 4 bases from J, with 11 bases in between. CDR1 and CDR2 from the germline V gene are SGHRS and YFSETQ. CDR3 length: 15 residues. CDR3 sequence (DNA): TGCGCCAGCAGCTTGGTGGGGGCAGGGTACAATGAGCAGTTCTTC. Translating gives CASSLVGAGYNEQFF.

This chain links TRBV10-3 with TRBJ1-2; D is possibly TRBD1 (6 bases). Germline V lookup: CDR1 ENHRY, CDR2 SYGVKD. This CDR3 region has 12 residues. The ends were cut back, 6 bases at V and 5 bases at J, with 10 bases in the middle. The CDR3 reads CAIRRGGYGYTF. In DNA form, the CDR3 reads TGTGCCATCAGGAGGGGGGGTTATGGCTACACCTTC.

V is TRBV5-1 and J is TRBJ2-7; 15 bases agree with TRBD2. Per germline, CDR1 SGHRS and CDR2 YFSETQ. This CDR3 has 18 amino acids. V shed 3 bases, J shed 4 bases, and the junction held 11 bases outside the gene matches. This chain's CDR3 is CASSSRTSGRAYSYEQYF. As DNA, the CDR3 is TGCGCCAGCAGCTCGAGGACTAGCGGGAGGGCCTATTCGTACGAGCAGTACTTC.

The chain's CDR3 is CASSLAGISGANVLTF. The CDR3 coding sequence is TGTGCCAGCAGCTTGGCCGGGATCTCTGGGGCCAACGTCCTGACTTTC. The V and J genes are TRBV5-5 and TRBJ2-6; D is perhaps TRBD2 (5 bases). Germline loops: CDR1 SGHKS, CDR2 YYEKEE (reference sequence). CDR3 length: 16 amino acids. The germline V and J ends were trimmed by 0 bases and 0 bases, with 7 bases remaining between them.

This chain connects TRBV6-2 or TRBV6-3 to TRBJ1-2; D uncertain. Germline V gene data show CDR1 as MNHEY and CDR2 as SVGEGT. Trimming removed 5 bases from V and 4 bases from J, with 14 bases in between. The length of the CDR3 is 14 residues. The CDR3 DNA sequence: TGTGCCAGCAGTCCCCTGGCCCGGGGCTATGGCTACACCTTC. It is translated as CASSPLARGYGYTF.

The gene calls are TRBV27 and TRBJ1-1; 9 bases are shared with TRBD1. Germline trimming cut 7 bases from V and 2 bases from J; bases unmatched to any gene: 8. This CDR3 has 15 amino acids. Germline-derived CDR1 and CDR2 are MNHEY and SMNVEV (reference sequence). CDR3: CASKLNRGLNTEAFF. Written as DNA, the CDR3 is TGTGCCAGCAAACTTAACAGGGGGCTTAACACTGAAGCTTTCTTT.

The chain recombines TRBV10-1 with TRBJ2-7, with D maybe TRBD1 (6 bases). From germline, CDR1 is WNHNN and CDR2 SYGVQD (reference sequence). With 6 bases removed from V and 3 bases from J, the gap between germline ends came to 9 bases. There are 12 residues in the CDR3. CDR3 amino acids: CASSLDSYEQYF. The CDR3 DNA reads as TGCGCCAGCAGCTTGGACAGCTACGAGCAGTACTTC.

This clone showed up just a few times. This CDR3 reads CASSLGHYSNQPQHF. The CDR3 region has the DNA TGTGCCAGCAGCCTCGGACATTATAGCAATCAGCCCCAGCATTTT. The chain employs TRBV3-1 (or the pseudogene TRBV3-2) and TRBJ1-5; D possibly corresponds to TRBD1 (5 bases). The CDR3 length is 15 residues. Germline V gene data show CDR1 as LGHDT and CDR2 as YNNKEL (reference sequence). Trimming cost V 4 bases and J 0 bases, with 10 bases left between them.

The chain couples TRBV7-9 to TRBJ1-3; D gene ambiguous. This CDR3 comprises 13 residues. Germline values: CDR1 SEHNR, CDR2 FQNEAQ (reference sequence). The V end was cut by 6 bases, the J end by 4 bases, with 10 bases between. For the CDR3, the DNA is TGTGCCAGCAGGGTCGAGGTGGGAAACACCATATATTTT. Translated, it gives CASRVEVGNTIYF.

The V gene is TRBV30, the J gene TRBJ1-5, with a possible D match to TRBD1 (6 bases). Germline values: CDR1 GTSNPN, CDR2 SVGIG (reference sequence). The CDR3 is made up of 13 amino acids. V dropped 2 bases and J dropped 11 bases, with 16 bases sitting between them. The CDR3 loop is CAWSRGGARSQHF. The CDR3 bases are TGTGCCTGGAGTAGAGGGGGGGCTAGGTCCCAGCATTTT.

V usage is TRBV6-1 and J usage is TRBJ1-6, with D uncertain. Germline values: CDR1 MNHNS, CDR2 SASEGT. The CDR3 runs 14 residues. Trimming left V 1 base short and J 7 bases short, with 8 bases between. The CDR3 loop reads CASSEGLSNSPLHF. As DNA, the CDR3 is TGTGCCAGCAGTGAAGGGCTTTCCAATTCACCCCTCCACTTT.

This sequence joins TRBV12-3 or TRBV12-4 and TRBJ2-1; D remains ambiguous. The CDR3 is 11 amino acids. The ends were cut back, 6 bases at V and 10 bases at J, with 10 bases in the middle. The DNA for the CDR3 is TGTGCCAGCAGGACCACTACGGAGCAGTTCTTC. It translates to CASRTTTEQFF.

V is TRBV13 and J is TRBJ2-2; 9 nucleotides agree with TRBD2. Germline lookup yields CDR1 PRHDT and CDR2 FYEKMQ (reference sequence). With V trimmed by 5 bases and J by 5 bases, 6 bases remained unmatched. The CDR3 has 15 amino acids. The CDR3 DNA follows: TGTGCCAGCAGCGAGGGGACTAGCAGGACCGGGGAGCTGTTTTTT. Its translation is CASSEGTSRTGELFF.

The chain joins TRBV30 to TRBJ2-3; 8 bases are shared with TRBD1. The CDR3 runs to 14 residues. V shed 3 bases and J 4 bases; nucleotides not matched to a gene: 6. Germline values: CDR1 GTSNPN, CDR2 SVGIG (reference sequence). CDR3 sequence: CAWRPGTGPDTQYF. In DNA form, the CDR3 reads TGTGCCTGGAGACCCGGGACAGGTCCAGATACGCAGTATTTT. The full variable domain, rest sourced from reference TRBV30 and TRBJ2-3, is SQTIHQWPATLVQPVGSPLSLECTVEGTSNPNLYWYRQAAGRGLQLLFYSVGIGQISSEVPQNLSASRPQDRQFILSSKKLLLSDSGFYLCAWRPGTGPDTQYFGPGTRLTVL.

The chain employs TRBV3-1 (or the pseudogene TRBV3-2) and TRBJ1-1, with D perhaps matching TRBD1 (6 bases). The CDR3 sequence is 13 residues long. Between the trimmed V and J ends, which lost 2 bases and 6 bases, there was a span of 10 bases. The germline V gene encodes CDR1 LGHDT and CDR2 YNNKEL (reference sequence). The CDR3 region has the DNA TGTGCCAGCAGCCAACCCGGACAGTCTGAAGCTTTCTTT. This translates into CASSQPGQSEAFF.

The gene calls are TRBV7-9 and TRBJ1-6; 7 bases line up with TRBD1. Germline values: CDR1 SEHNR, CDR2 FQNEAQ (reference sequence). Germline trimming cut 5 bases from V and 5 bases from J; bases unmatched to any gene: 3. The CDR3 has 14 amino acids. CDR3 residues: CASSRDSDNSPLHF. CDR3 nucleotides: TGTGCCAGCAGCCGGGACAGCGATAATTCACCCCTCCACTTT.

The chain links TRBV6-6 to TRBJ1-2, with D possibly TRBD1 on 5 matching bases. The CDR3 contains 16 residues. V lost 4 bases and J 1 base, leaving 16 bases between the germline ends. Germline V CDR1 and CDR2: MNHNY, SVGAGI (reference sequence). CDR3 nucleotide sequence: TGTGCCAGCAGTTCGGGCACAGGACGAATTAACTATGGCTACACCTTC. It encodes CASSSGTGRINYGYTF.

The CDR3, as DNA: TGTGCCAGCTCAAAGGGGTTGACGGCACCTCCGGGCTATGGCTACACCTTC. Protein: CASSKGLTAPPGYGYTF. The V call is TRBV18, the J call TRBJ1-2, with D perhaps TRBD1 (5 bases). V was clipped by 5 bases and J by 4 bases, with 23 bases between them. CDR1 is KGHSH, CDR2 LQKENI, per germline. This CDR3 comprises 17 residues. The whole variable domain, remainder taken from reference TRBV18 and TRBJ1-2, is NAGVMQNPRHLVRRRGQEARLRCSPMKGHSHVYWYRQLPEEGLKFMVYLQKENIIDESGMPKERFSAEFPKEGPSILRIQQVVRGDSAAYFCASSKGLTAPPGYGYTFGSGTRLTVV.

J is TRBJ1-6 and V is TRBV7-2, with D possibly matching TRBD1 (5 bases). This CDR3 has 15 amino acids. CDR1 is SGHTA, CDR2 FQGNSA, per germline. V was cut by 1 base and J by 7 bases, with 11 bases left in between. The CDR3 DNA reads as TGTGCCAGCAGCTTAGGGGCAGGGAGGAATTCACCCCTCCACTTT. This gives the protein CASSLGAGRNSPLHF. The whole variable domain, filled in from reference TRBV7-2 and TRBJ1-6, reads GAGVSQSPSNKVTEKGKDVELRCDPISGHTALYWYRQSLGQGLEFLIYFQGNSAPDKSGLPSDRFSAERTGGSVSTLTIQRTQQEDSAVYLCASSLGAGRNSPLHFGNGTRLTVT.